The rows below give T cell receptor beta chains drawn from one sample of a study of T cell repertoires in cytomegalovirus infection. Their cognate antigens are unknown. TCRdb re-called the reads through MiXCR, storing one row per CDR3 protein. The table lists around 360,000 distinct CDR3 sequences, roughly 36% of them singletons, with approximately 13% in the top ten. Here the sequenced sample was cultured PBMCs, taken from culture after CMV antigen stimulation. Source of these receptors: a human donor in good health (CMV status not recorded). Some clones in this sample may be carry-over from other donors' samples. The CDR3 runs from the conserved cysteine through the conserved F or W. D genes are given only for firm matches. Clone size is given for some rows only: seen once, a few or many times, or a class if the clone is expanded.

once	TRBV20-1	TRBJ1-3	-	15	CSARDPQGTGNTIYF	TGCAGTGCTAGAGATCCGCAGGGGACTGGAAACACCATATATTTT
-	TRBV28	TRBJ2-7	-	12	CASSGTLYEQYF	TGTGCCAGCAGCGGGACACTCTACGAGCAGTACTTC
-	TRBV7-2	TRBJ2-7	TRBD2	15	CASSLAAGAAYEQYF	TGTGCCAGCAGCTTAGCTGCGGGAGCTGCCTACGAGCAGTACTTC
once	TRBV6-1	TRBJ2-3	-	13	CASKVSGTDTQYF	TGTGCCAGCAAAGTCAGCGGCACAGATACGCAGTATTTT
-	TRBV6-1	TRBJ1-1	-	13	CASSEVKGTEAFF	TGTGCCAGCAGTGAAGTAAAGGGAACTGAAGCTTTCTTT
few	TRBV7-2	TRBJ2-7	TRBD2	16	CASSPRAGLASYEQYF	TGTGCCAGCAGCCCCCGAGCGGGACTAGCGTCCTACGAGCAGTACTTC
few	TRBV10-3	TRBJ2-5	-	14	CAISNPQGGETQYF	TGTGCCATCTCCAACCCACAGGGAGGAGAGACCCAGTACTTC
-	TRBV7-8	TRBJ2-2	-	13	CASTITAGGELFF	TGTGCCAGCACCATCACTGCGGGCGGGGAGCTGTTTTTT
few	TRBV7-3	TRBJ2-5	-	14	CASSLIGVSETQYF	TGTGCCAGCAGCTTAATCGGCGTTTCGGAGACCCAGTACTTC
-	TRBV6-5	TRBJ2-2	TRBD2	17	CASSYPSSGRANGELFF	TGTGCCAGCAGTTACCCTTCTAGCGGGAGGGCCAACGGGGAGCTGTTTTTT
few	TRBV6-6	TRBJ2-3	TRBD2	16	CASSYWGGGSTDTQYF	TGTGCCAGCAGTTACTGGGGCGGGGGTAGCACAGATACGCAGTATTTT
-	TRBV4-3	TRBJ1-2	-	17	CASRPGHSAGLAYGYTF	TGCGCCAGCCGACCGGGACACTCCGCCGGTTTAGCCTATGGCTACACCTTC
few	TRBV7-2	TRBJ2-1	-	14	CASSRRGIGNEQFF	TGTGCCAGCAGCCGTCGGGGAATCGGGAATGAGCAGTTCTTC
-	TRBV19	TRBJ2-2	-	12	CPSSILAGELFF	TGTCCCAGTAGTATACTAGCCGGGGAGCTGTTTTTT
few	TRBV7-2	TRBJ2-5	-	13	CASSRSTQETQYF	TGTGCCAGCAGCAGGAGCACCCAAGAGACCCAGTACTTC
-	TRBV28	TRBJ2-4	TRBD2	13	CATTGGSGNIQYF	TGTGCCACCACGGGGGGGAGTGGAAACATTCAGTACTTC
-	TRBV11-2	TRBJ2-3	TRBD2	15	CASSPMGGSTDTQYF	TGTGCCAGCAGTCCGATGGGGGGGAGCACAGATACGCAGTATTTT
-	TRBV23-1	TRBJ1-5	-	14	CASRPSASNQPQHF	TGCGCCAGCAGACCCTCCGCTAGCAATCAGCCCCAGCATTTT
many	TRBV7-2	TRBJ2-2	-	14	CASSLALNTGELFF	TGTGCCAGCAGCTTAGCACTGAACACCGGGGAGCTGTTTTTT
-	TRBV2	TRBJ1-2	-	14	CASSNQGNSYGYTF	TGTGCCAGCAGTAACCAGGGGAATTCCTATGGCTACACCTTC
few	TRBV7-8	TRBJ2-3	TRBD2	12	CASSAGADTQYF	TGTGCCAGCAGTGCGGGGGCAGATACGCAGTATTTT
-	TRBV7-2	TRBJ2-5	TRBD2	16	CASSLWLAEGLETQYF	TGTGCCAGCAGCTTATGGCTAGCGGAGGGGTTAGAGACCCAGTACTTC
-	TRBV19	TRBJ2-3	-	14	CASSIFGSTDTQYF	TGTGCCAGTAGTATTTTCGGGAGCACAGATACGCAGTATTTT
-	TRBV11-3	TRBJ2-2	TRBD1	16	CASSTAGTGVTGELFF	TGTGCCAGCAGCACCGCCGGGACAGGGGTAACCGGGGAGCTGTTTTTT
many	TRBV7-8	TRBJ1-5	-	12	CASSSTRHPEHF	TGTGCCAGCAGCTCTACCCGGCATCCCGAGCATTTT
-	TRBV12-3/TRBV12-4	TRBJ1-1	TRBD1	15	CASSPTGRTNTEAFF	TGTGCCAGCAGTCCGACAGGGCGGACCAACACTGAAGCTTTCTTT
-	TRBV6-1	TRBJ2-5	-	14	CASKGSGGQETQYF	TGTGCCAGCAAGGGCTCGGGCGGCCAAGAGACCCAGTACTTC